The 23 T cell receptor beta chains in this list originate from one sample, sequenced in a study of CD8 T cells in Susac syndrome. Roughly 0.45 to 1 ug RNA was reverse transcribed with random hexamers. TCRdb redid the calling of the immunoSEQ multiplex PCR reads with MiXCR, one entry per CDR3 protein. Among 150,000 to 200,000 distinct CDR3 sequences listed, roughly 95% were seen once. The specimen was CD4+ T cells from PBMCs. These receptors were taken from a human donor with multiple sclerosis.

V gene TRBV7-2 combines with J gene TRBJ2-5; D tentatively fits TRBD1 or TRBD2 (7 bases each). This CDR3 contains 16 residues. CDR1 and CDR2 from the germline V gene are SGHTA and FQGNSA. V lost 2 bases, J lost 4 bases, and 17 bases lay in between. CDR3 residues: CASSLKGGSGGETQYF. CDR3 nucleotide sequence: TGTGCCAGCAGCTTAAAGGGGGGGTCAGGGGGAGAGACCCAGTACTTC.

With regard to this clonotype: An end of the junction differs from the germline gene, which may be a read error. The V call is TRBV5-4, the J call TRBJ2-7; D is uncertain. Germline-derived CDR1 and CDR2 are SGHNT and YYREEE (reference sequence). CDR3 length: 15 residues. The CDR3 DNA is TGTGCCAGCACCTTGGGAACGGAAGACTCCTACGAGCAGTACTTC. Amino acid sequence: CASTLGTEDSYEQYF.

V usage is TRBV20-1 and J usage is TRBJ2-4; TRBD2 agrees at 11 bases. In germline, CDR1 is DFQATT, CDR2 SNEGSKA (reference sequence). This CDR3 has 16 amino acids. V trimming: 6 bases; J trimming: 5 bases; junction bases outside the gene matches: 12. The CDR3 DNA reads as TGCAGTGCCGGGGATAGCGGGAGGGCCATCGAAAACATTCAGTACTTC. Residues: CSAGDSGRAIENIQYF.

The chain recombines TRBV20-1 with TRBJ1-5; TRBD1 matches 8 bases. Germline CDR1 reads DFQATT; CDR2 reads SNEGSKA (reference sequence). V trimming: 6 bases; J trimming: 9 bases; junction bases outside the gene matches: 10. This CDR3 region has 13 residues. The CDR3 region is CSAINRGLLPQHF. As DNA, the CDR3 is TGCAGTGCCATAAACAGGGGGTTGTTGCCCCAGCATTTT.

CDR3 bases: TGTGCCAGCACCCCCCCCGGTGCGGTGAACACTGAAGCTTTCTTT. The encoded protein is CASTPPGAVNTEAFF. The J gene is TRBJ1-1, the V gene TRBV5-4, with D hard to call. Germline CDR1 and CDR2: SGHNT and YYREEE (reference sequence). The length of the CDR3 is 15 residues. V lost 6 bases to trimming and J lost 0 bases, with 15 bases between them.

The CDR3 coding sequence is TGCAGTGCTAGCCAGGATAGCAATCAGCCCCAGCATTTT. Translating it yields CSASQDSNQPQHF. The chain has TRBV20-1 and TRBJ1-5; D remains unclear. V was cut by 3 bases and J by 0 bases, with 6 bases left in between. The CDR3 covers 13 residues. CDR1 and CDR2 (germline): DFQATT, SNEGSKA (reference sequence).

The chain uses TRBV16 and TRBJ2-6; TRBD1 agrees at 7 bases. The CDR3 covers 17 residues. The germline CDR1 and CDR2 sequences are KGHSY and FQNENV. The V segment lost 4 bases and the J segment 0 bases; nucleotides outside the gene matches: 6. Here the CDR3 reads CASSRRGQSSGANVLTF. CDR3 sequence (DNA): TGTGCCAGCAGCCGTCGGGGACAGAGCTCTGGGGCCAACGTCCTGACTTTC.

This clonotype has only one observation. The chain combines TRBV3-1 with TRBJ2-3; 8 bases fit TRBD1. Losses at the gene ends were 1 base for V and 4 bases for J; bases not matched to a gene: 4. The CDR3 has 15 amino acids. The germline V gene encodes CDR1 LGHDT and CDR2 YNNKEL (reference sequence). The CDR3 DNA reads TGTGCCAGCAGCCAAGTAGACAGGGGATCAGATACGCAGTATTTT. It translates to CASSQVDRGSDTQYF.

The chain recombines TRBV5-1 with TRBJ1-1, with D uncertain. The CDR3 is 14 residues long. CDR1 and CDR2 from the germline V gene are SGHRS and YFSETQ. V dropped 6 bases and J dropped 0 bases, with 12 bases sitting between them. The CDR3 DNA follows: TGCGCCAGCATAAAAGGAGGGTTGAACACTGAAGCTTTCTTT. It yields the protein CASIKGGLNTEAFF.

CDR3 DNA sequence: TGTGCCAGCAGCCCTAGGAGAGGGGAGACCCAGTACTTC. Protein product: CASSPRRGETQYF. The J gene is TRBJ2-5, the V gene TRBV7-6, with D tentatively TRBD2 (5 bases). Germline V gene data show CDR1 as SGHVS and CDR2 as FNYEAQ. V was pared by 5 bases and J by 5 bases, with 12 bases between. There are 13 residues in the CDR3.

The rearrangement joins TRBV25-1 to TRBJ1-2; weak D call: TRBD1 (5 bases). V gave up 6 bases and J gave up 9 bases, with 17 bases separating them. The germline V gene has CDR1 MGHDK and CDR2 SYGVNS. The CDR3 runs to 13 residues. The DNA for the CDR3 is TGTGCCAGCAGGGGATGGGGACCCGGTCGCTACACCTTC. Encoded protein: CASRGWGPGRYTF.

The V call is TRBV6-2 or TRBV6-3, the J call TRBJ2-5; the D is unclear. V lost 6 bases to trimming and J lost 1 base, with 12 bases between them. CDR1 MNHEY and CDR2 SVGEGT come from the germline V gene. The CDR3 extends over 14 amino acids. CDR3 nucleotides: TGTGCCAGCAGCCGGCACGTATCCCAAGAGACCCAGTACTTC. It codes for CASSRHVSQETQYF.

This chain joins TRBV30 and TRBJ1-5; D is perhaps TRBD1 (5 bases). Germline assignment: CDR1 GTSNPN and CDR2 SVGIG (reference sequence). V was cut by 2 bases and J by 4 bases, with 15 bases left in between. CDR3 length equals 15 residues. The CDR3 DNA follows: TGTGCCTGGAGTCCAACCCCTGGGGGGAATCAGCCCCAGCATTTT. The encoded protein is CAWSPTPGGNQPQHF.

J is TRBJ1-2 and V is TRBV6-1, with TRBD1 as a possible D gene (5 bases). Germline CDR1 is MNHNS and CDR2 is SASEGT. The CDR3 is made up of 13 amino acids. V lost 1 base and J lost 7, with 10 bases in between. Here the CDR3 DNA reads TGTGCCAGCAGTGAAGGAGGGACGGGTGGCTACACCTTC. This translates into CASSEGGTGGYTF.

The chain combines TRBV20-1 with TRBJ1-4; the match to TRBD1 covers 7 bases. The CDR3 length is 13 residues. Looked up from germline, CDR1 is DFQATT and CDR2 is SNEGSKA (reference sequence). V shed 6 bases and J 6 bases; nucleotides not matched to a gene: 7. The CDR3 protein is CSARQGGYEKLFF. CDR3 bases: TGCAGTGCCCGACAGGGAGGGTATGAAAAACTGTTTTTT.

The chain has TRBV4-3 and TRBJ1-4; 12 bases agree with TRBD1. The CDR3 consists of 17 residues. From germline, CDR1 is LGHNA and CDR2 YSLEER. Unmatched junction bases numbered 11, after V lost 4 bases and J lost 8 bases. CDR3 residues: CASSLELSGTGGEKLFF. The CDR3 DNA reads as TGCGCCAGCAGCCTAGAACTTTCCGGGACAGGGGGCGAAAAACTGTTTTTT.

The chain has TRBV18 and TRBJ2-7; D uncertain. V lost 3 bases, J lost 1 base, and 13 bases lay in between. Per the germline V gene, CDR1 is KGHSH and CDR2 is LQKENI. The CDR3 spans 15 residues. The CDR3 spells CASSPPSRVSYEQYF. The CDR3 DNA follows: TGTGCCAGCTCACCCCCCTCAAGGGTATCCTACGAGCAGTACTTC.

The rearrangement links TRBV23-1 to TRBJ1-3; possibly TRBD1 for D (6 bases). TRBV23-1 is sorted into the ORF group, with uncertain function. The V end was cut by 3 bases, the J end by 4 bases, with 19 bases between. The CDR3 consists of 17 residues. CDR3 loop: CASSHQVGQGMGNTIYF. The CDR3 nucleotides are TGCGCCAGCAGTCACCAGGTCGGGCAGGGGATGGGAAACACCATATATTTT.

The chain links TRBV19 to TRBJ2-2; TRBD2 agrees at 11 bases. V lost 6 bases, J lost 3 bases, and 9 bases stayed unmatched. Germline values: CDR1 LNHDA, CDR2 SQIVND (reference sequence). The CDR3 spans 17 residues. CDR3 in amino acids: CASSPTSGSFDTGELFF. The CDR3 DNA is TGTGCCAGTAGCCCCACTAGCGGGAGTTTTGACACCGGGGAGCTGTTTTTT.

This chain joins TRBV7-2 and TRBJ2-5; the match to TRBD2 covers 13 bases. The CDR3 has 15 amino acids. V was pared by 2 bases and J by 5 bases, with 2 bases of the junction left unmatched. The germline CDR1 and CDR2 sequences are SGHTA and FQGNSA. This chain's CDR3 is CASSLPGLAGETQYF. CDR3 bases: TGTGCCAGCAGCTTACCGGGACTAGCGGGGGAGACCCAGTACTTC.

The chain has TRBV20-1 and TRBJ2-6; 9 bases match TRBD1. The germline V gene has CDR1 DFQATT and CDR2 SNEGSKA (reference sequence). This CDR3 spans 19 amino acids. V gave up 1 base and J gave up 1 base; unmatched junction bases: 11. The CDR3, as DNA: TGCAGTGCTAGAGCTATAAACAGGGGGCGCGGTTCTGGGGCCAACGTCCTGACTTTC. Its protein is CSARAINRGRGSGANVLTF.

The CDR3 DNA sequence: TGTGCCAGTACCGACTTAGCCAAAAACATTCAGTACTTC. This codes for CASTDLAKNIQYF. This rearrangement joins TRBV19 to TRBJ2-4; D remains ambiguous. Trimming took off 7 bases at V and 0 bases at J, with 7 bases between the two ends. Germline CDR1 reads LNHDA; CDR2 reads SQIVND (reference sequence). The CDR3 extends over 13 amino acids.

V is TRBV4-3 and J is TRBJ1-2; no clear D. The CDR3 has 13 residues. The germline gives CDR1 LGHNA, CDR2 YSLEER. V gave up 3 bases and J gave up 11 bases, with 16 bases separating them. DNA for the CDR3: TGCGCCAGCAGCCATGAGACACGGCGGGAATACACCTTC. It specifies CASSHETRREYTF.